These 17 T cell receptor beta chains were sequenced from one sample in a study of blood T cell repertoires in COVID-19. The data were produced by immunoSEQ multiplex PCR, yet TCRdb's version contains in-frame clones alone and is incomplete. Here the sample spans roughly 220,000 clones, 80% to 85% being singletons. The sample was peripheral blood. Receptors were obtained from a woman aged 25 to 39 who had recovered from COVID-19.

The chain is built from TRBV2 and TRBJ1-6; weak D call: TRBD1 (5 bases). CDR3 length equals 13 residues. Germline lookup yields CDR1 SNHLY and CDR2 FYNNEI. V was trimmed by 6 bases and J by 7 bases, leaving 10 bases between them. The CDR3 loop is CASRGGWNSPLHF. CDR3 coding DNA: TGTGCCAGCAGGGGGGGGTGGAATTCACCCCTCCACTTT.

The chain has TRBV19 and TRBJ1-2; 7 bases fit TRBD1. Germline loops: CDR1 LNHDA, CDR2 SQIVND (reference sequence). CDR3 length: 15 residues. Trimming cost V 0 bases and J 4 bases; bases outside gene matches: 5. CDR3 nucleotide sequence: TGTGCCAGTAGTATAGACTCGACAGGGCTCTATGGCTACACCTTC. Its translation is CASSIDSTGLYGYTF.

The rearrangement joins TRBV30 to TRBJ2-5; a weak D match, TRBD1 (6 bases). Germline CDR1 GTSNPN, CDR2 SVGIG (reference sequence). V was trimmed by 1 base and J by 6 bases, leaving 12 bases between them. CDR3 length: 13 amino acids. The CDR3 loop is CAWSGQVRKTQYF. In nucleotides, the CDR3 is TGTGCCTGGAGTGGACAGGTCCGTAAGACCCAGTACTTC.

The chain has TRBV3-1 (or the pseudogene TRBV3-2) and TRBJ2-7; TRBD2 aligns across 8 bases. Trimming cost V 0 bases and J 5 bases; bases outside gene matches: 3. CDR3 length: 14 amino acids. Germline CDR1 LGHDT, CDR2 YNNKEL (reference sequence). The CDR3 protein is CASSQEGTSDEQYF. In DNA, the CDR3 is TGTGCCAGCAGCCAAGAAGGGACTAGTGACGAGCAGTACTTC.

V gene TRBV7-3 combines with J gene TRBJ2-1; TRBD2 matches 8 bases. This CDR3 is 16 amino acids long. J gave up 4 bases and V 4 bases, and 9 bases lay outside the gene matches. The germline CDR1 and CDR2 sequences are SGHTA and FQGTGA. CDR3 region: CASSSLAVALYNEQFF. The CDR3 coding sequence is TGTGCCAGCAGCTCACTAGCGGTGGCCCTATACAATGAGCAGTTCTTC.

The rearrangement joins TRBV3-1 (or the pseudogene TRBV3-2) to TRBJ2-2; a possible D gene is TRBD1 (6 bases). CDR1 LGHDT and CDR2 YNNKEL come from the germline V gene (reference sequence). The CDR3 consists of 15 residues. The ends were cut back, 1 base at V and 3 bases at J, with 9 bases in the middle. The chain's CDR3 is CASSQVDRHTGELFF. CDR3 nucleotides: TGTGCCAGCAGCCAAGTGGACAGACACACCGGGGAGCTGTTTTTT.

V and J are TRBV3-1 (or the pseudogene TRBV3-2) and TRBJ2-5; 10 positions agree with TRBD2. Germline CDR1 is LGHDT and CDR2 is YNNKEL (reference sequence). The CDR3 contains 18 residues. V lost 0 bases, J lost 5 bases, and 12 bases stayed unmatched. The CDR3 region has the DNA TGTGCCAGCAGCCAAGAACTAGCGGGATTTAGAACCGGGGAGACCCAGTACTTC. Encoded protein: CASSQELAGFRTGETQYF.

The chain couples TRBV10-3 to TRBJ2-3; 10 nucleotides match TRBD2. CDR1 is ENHRY and CDR2 is SYGVKD in the germline V gene. V lost 6 bases to trimming and J lost 2 bases; unmatched junction nucleotides: 17. This CDR3 comprises 19 residues. The CDR3 region has the DNA TGTGCCATCAGAGACCTGAACCGGCTAGCGGGAGTTCCCACAGATACGCAGTATTTT. Protein: CAIRDLNRLAGVPTDTQYF.

The count of this clone is one. This rearrangement joins TRBV24-1 to TRBJ2-7, with TRBD2 matching 8 bases. There are 15 residues in the CDR3. V shed 5 bases and J 2 bases; nucleotides not matched to a gene: 7. Germline assignment: CDR1 KGHDR and CDR2 SFDVKD. This chain's CDR3 is CATSGGLAGTYEQYF. The CDR3 region has the DNA TGTGCCACCAGTGGGGGGCTAGCGGGTACCTACGAGCAGTACTTC.

V gene TRBV28 combines with J gene TRBJ2-5, with D possibly TRBD2 on 6 matching bases. Trimming cost V 5 bases and J 2 bases, with 15 bases left between them. The germline CDR1 and CDR2 sequences are MDHEN and SYDVKM. CDR3 length: 15 amino acids. The CDR3 here is CASSPSGLTQETQYF. CDR3 nucleotide sequence: TGTGCCAGCAGTCCCTCGGGACTTACGCAAGAGACCCAGTACTTC. Complete variable domain (other parts from reference TRBV28 and TRBJ2-5): DVKVTQSSRYLVKRTGEKVFLECVQDMDHENMFWYRQDPGLGLRLIYFSYDVKMKEKGDIPEGYSVSREKKERFSLILESASTNQTSMYLCASSPSGLTQETQYFGPGTRLLVL.

This clone was observed a handful of times. This chain connects TRBV10-2 to TRBJ2-7; 11 nucleotides line up with TRBD1. V was clipped by 7 bases and J by 8 bases; unmatched bases: 7. This CDR3 comprises 13 residues. From germline, CDR1 is WSHSY and CDR2 SAAADI. The CDR3 protein is CASTPGQGGKQYF. CDR3 nucleotide sequence: TGCGCCAGCACGCCGGGACAGGGGGGAAAGCAGTACTTC.

The V gene is TRBV3-1 (or the pseudogene TRBV3-2), the J gene TRBJ2-3; 8 bases are a match to TRBD2. The ends lost 4 bases at V and 0 bases at J; junction bases unmatched: 3. Germline V gene data show CDR1 as LGHDT and CDR2 as YNNKEL (reference sequence). This CDR3 is 15 amino acids long. CDR3 protein: CASSPRGGSTDTQYF. The CDR3 DNA reads TGTGCCAGCAGCCCTCGGGGGGGAAGCACAGATACGCAGTATTTT.

This clone was detected only a few times. The V gene is TRBV24-1, the J gene TRBJ2-1, with D unresolved. This CDR3 comprises 13 residues. The V gene's germline CDR1 is KGHDR and CDR2 SFDVKD. Trimming left V 1 base short and J 12 bases short, with 12 bases between. The CDR3 coding sequence is TGTGCCACCAGTGATTTCTTGGCCCCCCGGCAGTTCTTC. It translates to CATSDFLAPRQFF.

This chain uses TRBV10-3 with TRBJ2-7; TRBD2 aligns across 9 bases. The CDR3 contains 18 residues. CDR1 is ENHRY and CDR2 is SYGVKD in the germline V gene. The V segment lost 5 bases and the J segment 0 bases; nucleotides outside the gene matches: 14. DNA for the CDR3: TGTGCCATCAGTCTAAAGACTAGCGGAGCCCGGGGCTCCTACGAGCAGTACTTC. Translating it yields CAISLKTSGARGSYEQYF.

This chain joins TRBV15 and TRBJ2-7; the D gene is possibly TRBD1 (6 bases). The CDR3 contains 19 residues. The V end lost 0 bases, the J end lost 1 base, and 22 bases lay between the germline ends. Germline V lookup: CDR1 LNHNV, CDR2 YYDKDF (reference sequence). CDR3 sequence: CATSRDSGGARGGSYEQYF. Here the CDR3 DNA reads TGTGCCACCAGCAGAGATTCAGGCGGCGCCCGAGGGGGTTCCTACGAGCAGTACTTC.

The J gene is TRBJ2-3, the V gene TRBV5-1; 8 bases match TRBD2. There are 14 residues in the CDR3. Germline V gene data show CDR1 as SGHRS and CDR2 as YFSETQ. J lost 5 bases, V lost 7 bases, and 9 bases had no gene match. CDR3 sequence: CASGSGRVGDTQYF. The CDR3 bases are TGCGCCAGCGGCTCCGGGAGGGTGGGAGATACGCAGTATTTT.

This chain uses TRBV28 with TRBJ2-1, with 9 bases that match TRBD1. Germline trimming cut 5 bases from V and 0 bases from J; bases unmatched to any gene: 8. CDR1 and CDR2 (germline): MDHEN, SYDVKM. The CDR3 covers 17 residues. The CDR3 is CASSHRGLGSSYNEQFF. The DNA of the CDR3 is TGTGCCAGCAGTCACAGGGGGCTGGGCAGCTCCTACAATGAGCAGTTCTTC. The full variable domain, with the rest looked up from reference TRBV28 and TRBJ2-1, is DVKVTQSSRYLVKRTGEKVFLECVQDMDHENMFWYRQDPGLGLRLIYFSYDVKMKEKGDIPEGYSVSREKKERFSLILESASTNQTSMYLCASSHRGLGSSYNEQFFGPGTRLTVL.